The 29 T cell receptor beta chains in this list originate from one sample, sequenced in a study of control samples from healthy donors and cancer patients. The repertoire was sequenced with immunoSEQ multiplex PCR; TCRdb's copy has only in-frame clones and lacks some. The sample includes approximately 82,000 clones, approximately 93% seen only once; the top ten take over 0.95%. Source material: PBMCs. All receptors derive from a woman aged 35 to 49 with lung cancer.

The chain joins TRBV6-1 to TRBJ1-5; D gene uncertain. Germline V gene data show CDR1 as MNHNS and CDR2 as SASEGT. This CDR3 is 12 amino acids long. V was shortened by 2 bases and J by 6 bases, with 5 bases between the two germline ends. Here the CDR3 DNA reads TGTGCCAGCAGTGAACCCCGTCAGCCCCAGCATTTT. Its translation is CASSEPRQPQHF.

The genes are TRBV5-1 and TRBJ2-1, with 7 bases aligning to TRBD1. This CDR3 is 15 amino acids long. CDR1 and CDR2 from the germline V gene are SGHRS and YFSETQ. J was trimmed by 15 bases and V by 0 bases; bases with no gene match: 15. The CDR3 nucleotides are TGCGCCAGCAGCTTGGCAGGCAGGGGGTTAGAGGATGCGTTCTTC. Protein product: CASSLAGRGLEDAFF. Using reference TRBV5-1 and TRBJ2-1 for the parts outside the CDR3, the full variable domain is KAGVTQTPRYLIKTRGQQVTLSCSPISGHRSVSWYQQTPGQGLQFLFEYFSETQRNKGNFPGRFSGRQFSNSRSEMNVSTLELGDSALYLCASSLAGRGLEDAFFGPGTRLTVL.

This chain links TRBV5-1 with TRBJ2-7; 10 positions match TRBD1. This CDR3 has 14 amino acids. CDR1 is SGHRS, CDR2 YFSETQ, per germline. Trimming took 6 bases from V and 5 from J; bases not matched to a gene: 8. CDR3 coding DNA: TGCGCCAGCACCTCCGGGACAGGGGTACACGAGCAGTACTTC. This gives the protein CASTSGTGVHEQYF.

The chain employs TRBV5-8 and TRBJ2-1; 9 nucleotides agree with TRBD2. J lost 3 bases, V lost 4 bases, and 8 bases had no gene match. This CDR3 is 16 amino acids long. The V gene's germline CDR1 is SGHTS and CDR2 YDEGEE. In DNA, the CDR3 is TGTGCCAGCAGCCTACAGGGGCGGGGGGGCTACAATGAGCAGTTCTTC. Translating it yields CASSLQGRGGYNEQFF.

This chain uses TRBV7-3 with TRBJ1-2, with D unclear. The CDR3 covers 14 residues. Trimming removed 5 bases from V and 5 bases from J, with 15 bases in between. The germline V gene has CDR1 SGHTA and CDR2 FQGTGA. The CDR3: CASSPVSGSYGYTF. The DNA for the CDR3 is TGTGCCAGCAGCCCGGTTTCGGGCAGTTATGGCTACACCTTC.

The chain recombines TRBV27 with TRBJ2-2; the match to TRBD1 covers 7 bases. Germline V gene sequence: CDR1 MNHEY, CDR2 SMNVEV (reference sequence). This CDR3 is 15 amino acids long. The V segment lost 2 bases and the J segment 7 bases; nucleotides outside the gene matches: 7. The CDR3 bases are TGTGCCAGCAGTTTAGAGGGGGCTGTCGGCGGGGAGCTGTTTTTT. This translates into CASSLEGAVGGELFF.

The chain couples TRBV3-1 (or the pseudogene TRBV3-2) to TRBJ2-7; D may be TRBD2 (7 bases). Germline V gene data show CDR1 as LGHDT and CDR2 as YNNKEL (reference sequence). This CDR3 region has 16 residues. V gave up 4 bases and J gave up 0 bases, with 16 bases separating them. In DNA, the CDR3 is TGTGCCAGCAGCCTGCGCGGGGGACATTCCTCCTACGAGCAGTACTTC. Protein sequence: CASSLRGGHSSYEQYF.

This chain links TRBV30 with TRBJ1-3, with D perhaps TRBD1 (6 bases). Germline V lookup: CDR1 GTSNPN, CDR2 SVGIG (reference sequence). This CDR3 has 15 amino acids. The V end lost 4 bases, the J end lost 2 bases, and 15 bases lay between the germline ends. CDR3 in amino acids: CAWNPTGLPGNTIYF. CDR3 nucleotides: TGTGCCTGGAACCCAACAGGGCTCCCTGGAAACACCATATATTTT. The variable domain in full, with the rest retrieved from reference TRBV30 and TRBJ1-3, is SQTIHQWPATLVQPVGSPLSLECTVEGTSNPNLYWYRQAAGRGLQLLFYSVGIGQISSEVPQNLSASRPQDRQFILSSKKLLLSDSGFYLCAWNPTGLPGNTIYFGEGSWLTVV.

The chain is built from TRBV2 and TRBJ1-2; D remains unclear. Deletions cut 7 bases from V and 0 bases from J, with 9 bases between. Germline values: CDR1 SNHLY, CDR2 FYNNEI. The CDR3 runs to 13 residues. This CDR3 reads CASKGYTNYGYTF. In nucleotides, the CDR3 is TGTGCCAGCAAAGGGTATACTAACTATGGCTACACCTTC.

The rearrangement links TRBV27 to TRBJ2-3, with a weak D call TRBD1 (6 bases). There are 15 residues in the CDR3. Germline V gives CDR1 MNHEY, CDR2 SMNVEV (reference sequence). V was cut by 2 bases and J by 1 base, with 10 bases left in between. CDR3 sequence reads: CASSLGGGGTDTQYF. CDR3 DNA sequence: TGTGCCAGCAGTTTAGGTGGGGGCGGCACAGATACGCAGTATTTT.

This clone has only a few counts. The chain couples TRBV9 to TRBJ2-2, with D unclear. V lost 4 bases and J 1 base, leaving 14 bases between the germline ends. Looked up from germline, CDR1 is SGDLS and CDR2 is YYNGEE. CDR3 length equals 16 residues. This CDR3 is CASSPFLRQNTGELFF. The CDR3 bases are TGTGCCAGCAGCCCCTTCTTAAGACAGAACACCGGGGAGCTGTTTTTT.

The genes are TRBV19 and TRBJ1-1; D unclear. V gave up 6 bases and J gave up 10 bases, with 15 bases separating them. The length of the CDR3 is 12 residues. The germline V gene encodes CDR1 LNHDA and CDR2 SQIVND (reference sequence). This CDR3 reads CASRRNGQIAFF. CDR3 sequence (DNA): TGTGCCAGTAGGAGAAACGGCCAGATAGCTTTCTTT.

V gene TRBV30 combines with J gene TRBJ1-2; 10 bases match TRBD1. The J segment lost 4 bases and the V segment lost 0 bases, leaving 5 bases of the junction unmatched. Germline CDR1 reads GTSNPN; CDR2 reads SVGIG (reference sequence). This CDR3 is built from 15 residues. The CDR3 region is CAWSVSTGGPYGYTF. The CDR3 DNA reads TGTGCCTGGAGTGTCTCGACAGGGGGCCCCTATGGCTACACCTTC.

The chain couples TRBV11-2 to TRBJ1-4; 8 bases align to TRBD1. Germline lookup yields CDR1 SGHAT and CDR2 FQNNGV. V dropped 7 bases and J dropped 8; count of bases not matched to a gene: 24. This CDR3 comprises 19 residues. CDR3 bases: TGTGCCAGCAACTTCGGATGGGCGGACAGGGTACCCCACCTAGAAAAACTGTTTTTT. Its translation: CASNFGWADRVPHLEKLFF. The complete variable domain, with remaining parts taken from reference TRBV11-2 and TRBJ1-4, reads EAGVAQSPRYKIIEKRQSVAFWCNPISGHATLYWYQQILGQGPKLLIQFQNNGVVDDSQLPKDRFSAERLKGVDSTLKIQPAKLEDSAVYLCASNFGWADRVPHLEKLFFGSGTQLSVL.

This rearrangement joins TRBV7-9 to TRBJ1-4; D is unresolved. The CDR3 runs to 16 residues. V was clipped by 4 bases and J by 7 bases, with 19 bases between them. CDR1 and CDR2 (germline): SEHNR, FQNEAQ (reference sequence). The CDR3 loop reads CASSSSRVLTGEKLFF. As DNA, the CDR3 is TGTGCCAGCAGCTCCTCACGGGTGCTGACGGGTGAAAAACTGTTTTTT.

This chain links TRBV5-4 with TRBJ1-1; no clear D. Trimming took 3 bases from V and 0 from J, leaving 12 bases between them. Per the germline V gene, CDR1 is SGHNT and CDR2 is YYREEE (reference sequence). The CDR3 totals 15 residues. The CDR3 loop reads CASSSRGDMNTEAFF. In DNA, the CDR3 is TGTGCCAGCAGCTCTCGGGGAGACATGAACACTGAAGCTTTCTTT.

The chain employs TRBV28 and TRBJ1-2; D ambiguous. The germline gives CDR1 MDHEN, CDR2 SYDVKM. With 1 base removed from V and 7 bases from J, the gap between germline ends came to 16 bases. CDR3 length: 15 amino acids. CDR3 protein: CASSLSPNPTVGYTF. The CDR3 nucleotides read TGTGCCAGCAGTTTATCACCAAATCCCACTGTTGGCTACACCTTC.

The chain is built from TRBV5-8 and TRBJ2-7, with 8 bases lining up with TRBD1. This CDR3 contains 14 residues. The germline gives CDR1 SGHTS, CDR2 YDEGEE. Unmatched junction bases numbered 4, after V lost 3 bases and J lost 2 bases. The CDR3 DNA reads as TGTGCCAGCAGCTGGGGACAGGATCCCTACGAGCAGTACTTC. It codes for CASSWGQDPYEQYF.

V usage is TRBV11-2 and J usage is TRBJ2-7, with D possibly being TRBD1 or TRBD2 (7 bases each). Germline V gene data show CDR1 as SGHAT and CDR2 as FQNNGV. The V gene lost 5 bases and the J gene lost 4 bases, with 18 bases spanning the gap. The CDR3 has 15 residues. CDR3: CASSPSGTANYEQYF. The CDR3 coding sequence is TGTGCCAGCAGCCCCAGCGGGACAGCGAATTACGAGCAGTACTTC.

The sample holds one count of this clone. The CDR3 DNA is TGCGCCAGCAGCTTGTCTGACAGGGTCTATGGCTACACCTTC. Its protein is CASSLSDRVYGYTF. The J gene is TRBJ1-2, the V gene TRBV5-1; 7 positions agree with TRBD1. Trimming at V came to 1 base and at J to 4 bases, leaving 4 bases not matched to a gene. CDR3 length equals 14 residues. CDR1 and CDR2 (germline): SGHRS, YFSETQ.

The chain joins TRBV7-6 to TRBJ2-7; D not resolved. Germline V lookup: CDR1 SGHVS, CDR2 FNYEAQ. The V gene lost 1 base and the J gene lost 6 bases, with 25 bases spanning the gap. The CDR3 is 18 amino acids. CDR3 region: CASSLVPIDSDPIGEQYF. Here the CDR3 DNA reads TGTGCCAGCAGCTTAGTCCCAATCGACTCAGACCCTATCGGCGAGCAGTACTTC.

This rearrangement joins TRBV27 to TRBJ1-1; TRBD1 agrees at 9 bases. The V segment lost 6 bases and the J segment 5 bases; nucleotides outside the gene matches: 7. Germline V CDR1 and CDR2: MNHEY, SMNVEV (reference sequence). This CDR3 comprises 14 residues. The CDR3 coding sequence is TGTGCCAGCAGGAGATTGACAGGGGGGACTGAAGCTTTCTTT. Protein: CASRRLTGGTEAFF.

The genes are TRBV30 and TRBJ1-3; tentatively, D is TRBD1 (5 bases). This CDR3 is built from 14 residues. Germline CDR1 is GTSNPN and CDR2 is SVGIG (reference sequence). V was trimmed by 2 bases and J by 2 bases, leaving 10 bases between them. CDR3 in DNA: TGTGCCTGGAGTACGAGGGGCCCTGGAAACACCATATATTTT. As protein: CAWSTRGPGNTIYF.

V usage is TRBV4-1 and J usage is TRBJ1-2; D ambiguous. Per the germline V gene, CDR1 is MGHRA and CDR2 is YSYEKL. The V end lost 1 base, the J end lost 3 bases, and 9 bases lay between the germline ends. The CDR3 loop spans 14 amino acids. The chain's CDR3 is CASSQVQYDYGYTF. The CDR3 DNA sequence: TGCGCCAGCAGCCAAGTACAGTATGACTATGGCTACACCTTC.

V gene TRBV11-2 combines with J gene TRBJ1-1, with 10 bases lining up with TRBD1. This CDR3 has 16 amino acids. V shed 6 bases, J shed 7 bases, and the junction held 14 bases outside the gene matches. The germline V gene has CDR1 SGHAT and CDR2 FQNNGV. In nucleotides, the CDR3 is TGTGCCAGCAGATTTAGGGGGACAGGGGAATTTATTGAAGCTTTCTTT. Translated, it gives CASRFRGTGEFIEAFF.

This clone occurred a few times. This chain uses TRBV9 with TRBJ2-5, with TRBD1 matching over 9 bases. Germline V CDR1 and CDR2: SGDLS, YYNGEE. The CDR3 runs to 14 residues. V lost 4 bases to trimming and J lost 5 bases; unmatched junction nucleotides: 6. CDR3 in amino acids: CASSPYRGHETQYF. CDR3 coding DNA: TGTGCCAGCAGCCCCTACAGGGGGCATGAGACCCAGTACTTC.

In its sample, this clone was seen once. The V gene is TRBV6-5, the J gene TRBJ1-2; D is uncertain. V was shortened by 2 bases and J by 0 bases, with 4 bases between the two germline ends. CDR3 length equals 13 residues. From germline, CDR1 is MNHEY and CDR2 SVGAGI. In DNA, the CDR3 is TGTGCCAGCAGTTACGCCGCTAACTATGGCTACACCTTC. This encodes CASSYAANYGYTF.

The V and J genes are TRBV19 and TRBJ1-2; 9 nucleotides agree with TRBD1. Looked up from germline, CDR1 is LNHDA and CDR2 is SQIVND (reference sequence). V lost 5 bases to trimming and J lost 7 bases; unmatched junction nucleotides: 8. The CDR3 covers 14 residues. CDR3 nucleotide sequence: TGTGCCAGTAGTCCCACAGGGGGCTCGGGTGGCTACACCTTC. Amino acid sequence: CASSPTGGSGGYTF.

The V call is TRBV7-9, the J call TRBJ2-5, with 9 bases identical to TRBD1. CDR3 length equals 16 residues. Trimming took 5 bases from V and 5 from J; bases not matched to a gene: 12. Germline V lookup: CDR1 SEHNR, CDR2 FQNEAQ (reference sequence). This chain's CDR3 is CASSPGGDRDRETQYF. The CDR3 DNA follows: TGTGCCAGCAGCCCAGGTGGGGACAGGGATCGGGAGACCCAGTACTTC. Supplemented by reference TRBV7-9 and TRBJ2-5, the full variable domain reads DTGVSQNPRHKITKRGQNVTFRCDPISEHNRLYWYRQTLGQGPEFLTYFQNEAQLEKSRLLSDRFSAERPKGSFSTLEIQRTEQGDSAMYLCASSPGGDRDRETQYFGPGTRLLVL.